One and the same sample provided the 19 T cell receptor beta chains below, sequenced in a study of shared clonotypes between healthy human individuals. The assay was immunoSEQ multiplex PCR, and TCRdb's table has in-frame clones only and misses some. The table shows about a million clones, with 70% to 80% occurring only once. The source material was memory CD4+ T cells from PBMCs. Subset reported: CD45RA-negative fraction. Receptor source: a man aged 18-30 years in good health. Some clones in this sample may be carry-over from other donors' samples.

This clone was counted only a few times. The rearrangement links TRBV6-8 to TRBJ2-7; 13 bases are shared with TRBD2. Germline V gene lookup returns CDR1 MNHGY and CDR2 SAAAGT. CDR3 size: 19 residues. Trimming took 2 bases from V and 2 from J; bases not matched to a gene: 12. CDR3 region: CASSYLGTSGTHEPYEQYF. The CDR3 coding sequence is TGTGCCAGCAGTTACCTTGGGACTAGCGGGACCCATGAGCCCTACGAGCAGTACTTC.

The chain couples TRBV5-1 to TRBJ2-1; D may be TRBD2 (6 bases). The CDR3 contains 15 residues. Germline V lookup: CDR1 SGHRS, CDR2 YFSETQ. The ends were cut back, 0 bases at V and 2 bases at J, with 9 bases in the middle. Here the CDR3 reads CASSLVADPYNEQFF. As DNA, the CDR3 is TGCGCCAGCAGCTTGGTAGCGGACCCCTACAATGAGCAGTTCTTC.

This chain connects TRBV5-4 to TRBJ1-5; no clear D gene. Trimming took off 0 bases at V and 0 bases at J, with 7 bases between the two ends. CDR3 length: 15 amino acids. Germline-derived CDR1 and CDR2 are SGHNT and YYREEE (reference sequence). The CDR3 DNA reads TGTGCCAGCAGCTTGGACCCGGATAGCAATCAGCCCCAGCATTTT. This gives the protein CASSLDPDSNQPQHF.

The gene calls are TRBV15 and TRBJ2-1; no definite D call. Germline-derived CDR1 and CDR2 are LNHNV and YYDKDF (reference sequence). Trimming shortened V by 3 bases and J by 4 bases, and 13 bases separated the two germline ends. The CDR3 contains 15 residues. The CDR3 protein is CATSRAPTSYNEQFF. DNA of the CDR3: TGTGCCACCAGCAGGGCACCTACAAGTTACAATGAGCAGTTCTTC. Based on the CDR3 plus reference TRBV15 and TRBJ2-1, the full variable domain is DAMVIQNPRYQVTQFGKPVTLSCSQTLNHNVMYWYQQKSSQAPKLLFHYYDKDFNNEADTPDNFQSRRPNTSFCFLDIRSPGLGDTAMYLCATSRAPTSYNEQFFGPGTRLTVL.

This chain's CDR3 is CASSVQMGNDNEQFF. The CDR3 DNA reads as TGTGCCAGCAGTGTGCAGATGGGAAATGACAATGAGCAGTTCTTC. The chain has TRBV6-4 and TRBJ2-1, with D unclear. Germline V gene data show CDR1 as MRHNA and CDR2 as SNTAGT. CDR3 length: 15 residues. V was clipped by 4 bases and J by 5 bases, with 15 bases between them.

The CDR3 reads CASSGGTSGSTDTQYF. The CDR3 nucleotides read TGTGCCAGCAGCGGGGGGACTAGCGGTAGCACAGATACGCAGTATTTT. This chain connects TRBV7-2 to TRBJ2-3; 11 nucleotides align to TRBD2. This CDR3 is built from 16 residues. The trim removed 5 bases at V and 0 bases at J, leaving 4 bases unmatched. Germline CDR1 SGHTA, CDR2 FQGNSA.

The V call is TRBV10-2, the J call TRBJ2-3; tentatively, D is TRBD2 (5 bases). Germline CDR1 reads WSHSY; CDR2 reads SAAADI. This CDR3 comprises 16 residues. Trimming removed 2 bases at V and 1 base at J, with 13 bases between. CDR3 in DNA: TGCGCCAGCAGTGAGGGCATGGCGGGCCGCACAGATACGCAGTATTTT. As protein: CASSEGMAGRTDTQYF.

This clone has only one observation. This chain links TRBV2 with TRBJ1-1; 7 nucleotides align to TRBD1. The length of the CDR3 is 13 residues. Germline CDR1 SNHLY, CDR2 FYNNEI. The V segment lost 8 bases and the J segment 3 bases; nucleotides outside the gene matches: 6. Here the CDR3 DNA reads TGTGCCAGCCTTATTCAGGGGGACACTGAAGCTTTCTTT. Translating it yields CASLIQGDTEAFF.

This clone was counted ten times or more. This chain connects TRBV30 to TRBJ2-7; no clear D. Trimming cost V 2 bases and J 2 bases, with 10 bases left between them. The germline V gene has CDR1 GTSNPN and CDR2 SVGIG (reference sequence). The CDR3 extends over 13 amino acids. CDR3 region: CAWSSLLAYEQYF. Written as DNA, the CDR3 is TGTGCCTGGAGTTCCCTCTTAGCCTACGAGCAGTACTTC.

This chain links TRBV15 with TRBJ2-6, with D tentatively TRBD2 (6 bases). CDR1 and CDR2 from the germline V gene are LNHNV and YYDKDF (reference sequence). The CDR3 is 15 amino acids. The V end was cut by 5 bases, the J end by 5 bases, with 13 bases between. The CDR3 coding sequence is TGTGCCACCAGCCTTACCCGCGGGAGGGCCAACGTCCTGACTTTC. It specifies CATSLTRGRANVLTF. Combining the CDR3 with reference TRBV15 and TRBJ2-6 gives the whole variable domain DAMVIQNPRYQVTQFGKPVTLSCSQTLNHNVMYWYQQKSSQAPKLLFHYYDKDFNNEADTPDNFQSRRPNTSFCFLDIRSPGLGDTAMYLCATSLTRGRANVLTFGAGSRLTVL.

V and J are TRBV5-4 and TRBJ1-2; 8 nucleotides align to TRBD1. Germline V gives CDR1 SGHNT, CDR2 YYREEE (reference sequence). The CDR3 spans 15 residues. Trimming cost V 4 bases and J 3 bases; bases outside gene matches: 8. The CDR3 loop reads CASSGPGTGDYGYTF. The CDR3 DNA sequence: TGTGCCAGCAGCGGTCCCGGGACAGGCGACTATGGCTACACCTTC.

The CDR3 nucleotides are TGTGCCAGCAGCCGTCCCCTAGGGGCCCTGCAAGAGACCCAGTACTTC. This codes for CASSRPLGALQETQYF. V is TRBV7-9 and J is TRBJ2-5, with a weak D call TRBD1 (5 bases). V lost 5 bases and J lost 2, with 18 bases in between. CDR3 length: 16 amino acids. CDR1 and CDR2 from the germline V gene are SEHNR and FQNEAQ (reference sequence).

V gene TRBV5-1 combines with J gene TRBJ2-5; TRBD1 is a possible D gene (6 bases). Germline V gene lookup returns CDR1 SGHRS and CDR2 YFSETQ. This CDR3 contains 16 residues. Between the trimmed V and J ends, which lost 2 bases and 6 bases, there was a span of 20 bases. CDR3 nucleotide sequence: TGCGCCAGCAGCTTATCTTTGGGACAAGGGGAAAAGACCCAGTACTTC. Protein: CASSLSLGQGEKTQYF.

V usage is TRBV6-6 and J usage is TRBJ2-7; D is possibly TRBD1 (5 bases). This CDR3 comprises 14 residues. CDR1 is MNHNY, CDR2 SVGAGI, per germline (reference sequence). V was pared by 2 bases and J by 6 bases, with 14 bases between. The CDR3 DNA follows: TGTGCCAGCAGTTACGGTGGCAGGGTAGGCGAGCAGTACTTC. Translating gives CASSYGGRVGEQYF.

This clone appeared a few times. The chain recombines TRBV30 with TRBJ1-5; TRBD1 agrees at 8 bases. Germline V gives CDR1 GTSNPN, CDR2 SVGIG (reference sequence). This CDR3 has 14 residues. Germline trimming cut 2 bases from V and 4 bases from J; bases unmatched to any gene: 4. The CDR3 DNA follows: TGTGCCTGGAGTCCAAGACAGGGGAATCAGCCCCAGCATTTT. Encoded protein: CAWSPRQGNQPQHF.

This clone was detected once. J is TRBJ1-1 and V is TRBV15, with 11 nucleotides matching TRBD1. CDR1 is LNHNV and CDR2 is YYDKDF in the germline V gene (reference sequence). CDR3 length: 14 residues. The V segment lost 7 bases and the J segment 3 bases; nucleotides outside the gene matches: 4. The CDR3 sequence is CATTKGQGDTEAFF. The CDR3 DNA sequence: TGTGCCACCACCAAGGGACAGGGGGACACTGAAGCTTTCTTT.

V gene TRBV7-3 combines with J gene TRBJ2-2; 11 nucleotides match TRBD2. This CDR3 contains 16 residues. Per germline, CDR1 SGHTA and CDR2 FQGTGA. V dropped 2 bases and J dropped 5; count of bases not matched to a gene: 4. The CDR3 loop reads CASSLLGLAGTGELFF. The CDR3 bases are TGTGCCAGCAGCTTATTAGGACTAGCGGGTACCGGGGAGCTGTTTTTT.

This clone was found many times. V is TRBV10-3 and J is TRBJ1-5; no clear D gene. Germline V lookup: CDR1 ENHRY, CDR2 SYGVKD. The V gene lost 4 bases and the J gene lost 4 bases, with 8 bases spanning the gap. The CDR3 is made up of 13 amino acids. The CDR3 nucleotides are TGTGCCATCAGTGTCAGCCAAAATCAGCCCCAGCATTTT. Translating gives CAISVSQNQPQHF.

The chain recombines TRBV18 with TRBJ1-1, with D uncertain. Germline CDR1 KGHSH, CDR2 LQKENI. The CDR3 totals 13 residues. Trimming cost V 2 bases and J 6 bases, with 10 bases left between them. CDR3 amino acids: CASSPELGSEAFF. In DNA, the CDR3 is TGTGCCAGCTCACCAGAACTTGGGTCTGAAGCTTTCTTT.